The 27 T cell receptor beta chains presented below share a single source sample, sequenced in a study of T cells in Graves' hyperthyroidism and ophthalmopathy. TCR beta CDR3 regions were amplified from RNA transcripts. The HTBI primer set served for first-round RT-PCR of the TCR CDR3. TCRdb reanalysed the multiplex PCR reads using MiXCR and keeps one entry per CDR3 protein. The table shows some 690,000 distinct CDR3 sequences, with 15% to 20% occurring only once. Sample: blood. These receptors came from a man aged 45 to 65 with Graves' hyperthyroidism.

This clonotype has only a few counts. This chain joins TRBV2 and TRBJ1-2; maybe TRBD1 (5 bases). The CDR3 has 13 amino acids. Germline V gives CDR1 SNHLY, CDR2 FYNNEI. Trimming shortened V by 8 bases and J by 2 bases, and 12 bases separated the two germline ends. The CDR3 bases are TGTGCCAGCGGGACCCGGGGCAACTATGGCTACACCTTC. Its translation is CASGTRGNYGYTF.

The table lists this clonotype with many counts. This chain joins TRBV7-2 and TRBJ2-1; 13 bases fit TRBD2. CDR1 SGHTA and CDR2 FQGNSA come from the germline V gene. The CDR3 is 16 amino acids. With 5 bases clipped from V and 7 bases from J, the junction kept 8 bases outside the gene matches. The CDR3 DNA follows: TGTGCCAGCAGCCCGTGGGGACTAGCGGGATATAATGAGCAGTTCTTC. Its protein is CASSPWGLAGYNEQFF.

This clonotype showed up many times. The chain carries TRBV2 and TRBJ1-1; TRBD1 is a possible D gene (5 bases). This CDR3 comprises 12 residues. The V and J ends lost 8 bases and 4 bases respectively, with 11 bases between them. Germline CDR1 reads SNHLY; CDR2 reads FYNNEI. The DNA of the CDR3 is TGTGCCAGCTTTCAGGGTAGCACTGAAGCTTTCTTT. Its translation is CASFQGSTEAFF.

This clonotype was detected ten times or more. The chain links TRBV2 to TRBJ2-5; 8 bases align to TRBD1. CDR3 length: 15 residues. Per the germline V gene, CDR1 is SNHLY and CDR2 is FYNNEI. J was trimmed by 5 bases and V by 4 bases; bases with no gene match: 9. The CDR3 region is CASSGPGGMMETQYF. The CDR3 nucleotides read TGTGCCAGCAGTGGGCCAGGGGGCATGATGGAGACCCAGTACTTC.

This clonotype was observed many times. The chain couples TRBV7-2 to TRBJ2-2, with a possible D match to TRBD2 (5 bases). The CDR3 covers 16 residues. The germline V gene has CDR1 SGHTA and CDR2 FQGNSA. Trimming took off 5 bases at V and 3 bases at J, with 16 bases between the two ends. The CDR3: CASSVDWGEDTGELFF. DNA of the CDR3: TGTGCCAGCAGCGTCGACTGGGGAGAGGACACCGGGGAGCTGTTTTTT. The complete variable domain, with remaining parts taken from reference TRBV7-2 and TRBJ2-2, reads GAGVSQSPSNKVTEKGKDVELRCDPISGHTALYWYRQSLGQGLEFLIYFQGNSAPDKSGLPSDRFSAERTGGSVSTLTIQRTQQEDSAVYLCASSVDWGEDTGELFFGEGSRLTVL.

This clonotype was seen ten or more times. The V and J genes are TRBV7-9 and TRBJ2-1, with 14 nucleotides matching TRBD2. The CDR3 consists of 18 residues. The germline gives CDR1 SEHNR, CDR2 FQNEAQ (reference sequence). V lost 3 bases and J lost 5; bases outside the gene matches: 9. The CDR3 sequence: CASSLTSGRGTRNNEQFF. CDR3 DNA: TGTGCCAGCAGCTTGACTAGCGGGAGGGGAACCAGAAACAATGAGCAGTTCTTC.

This clonotype was seen once. The V call is TRBV10-2, the J call TRBJ2-7; TRBD1 matches at 7 bases. The CDR3 is 12 residues long. The germline gives CDR1 WSHSY, CDR2 SAAADI. Unmatched junction bases numbered 6, after V lost 10 bases and J lost 3 bases. The CDR3 region is CATRQGGYEQYF. The CDR3, as DNA: TGCGCCACGAGACAGGGCGGCTACGAGCAGTACTTC.

This clonotype was counted at least ten times. This chain connects TRBV11-2 to TRBJ1-2; maybe TRBD1 (5 bases). V shed 2 bases and J shed 4 bases, with 11 bases lying between them. Germline assignment: CDR1 SGHAT and CDR2 FQNNGV. CDR3 size: 14 residues. CDR3 region: CASSLQQASYGYTF. For the CDR3, the DNA is TGTGCCAGCAGCTTACAACAGGCTTCCTATGGCTACACCTTC. Filled out from reference TRBV11-2 and TRBJ1-2, the complete variable domain reads EAGVAQSPRYKIIEKRQSVAFWCNPISGHATLYWYQQILGQGPKLLIQFQNNGVVDDSQLPKDRFSAERLKGVDSTLKIQPAKLEDSAVYLCASSLQQASYGYTFGSGTRLTVV.

The table lists this clonotype with many counts. One junction end disagrees with the germline gene, perhaps due to a read error. The gene calls are TRBV12-3 or TRBV12-4 and TRBJ2-3; the match to TRBD2 covers 11 bases. CDR3 size: 15 residues. The CDR3 nucleotides are TGTGCCAGCAGATTAGCGGGAGGGTATTCAGATACGCAGTATTTT. Protein: CASRLAGGYSDTQYF.

This clonotype was seen a few times. This chain uses TRBV6-2 or TRBV6-3 with TRBJ1-1; D is perhaps TRBD1 (6 bases). The germline CDR1 and CDR2 sequences are MNHEY and SVGEGT. The length of the CDR3 is 13 residues. The V end lost 6 bases, the J end lost 6 bases, and 14 bases lay between the germline ends. The CDR3 DNA is TGTGCCAGCAGCTACGGGACACCCCCTGAAGCTTTCTTT. Protein: CASSYGTPPEAFF.

In DNA, the CDR3 is TGCGCCAGCAGGACGAGCGGGCGCACAGATACGCAGTATTTT. It yields the protein CASRTSGRTDTQYF. The J gene is TRBJ2-3, the V gene TRBV5-1; possible D gene TRBD2, 6 bases. Germline V CDR1 and CDR2: SGHRS, YFSETQ. The CDR3 contains 14 residues. Trimming removed 5 bases from V and 1 base from J, with 11 bases in between.

This clonotype was seen a few times. The chain joins TRBV3-1 to TRBJ2-3; the D gene is possibly TRBD1 (5 bases). The CDR3 extends over 13 amino acids. V lost 1 base, J lost 3 bases, and 5 bases lay in between. The V gene's germline CDR1 is LGHDT and CDR2 YNNKEL (reference sequence). The CDR3 nucleotides read TGTGCCAGCAGCCAAGGACAGACAGATACGCAGTATTTT. This gives the protein CASSQGQTDTQYF.

The table lists this clonotype with many counts. The V and J genes are TRBV27 and TRBJ2-5, with D tentatively TRBD2 (5 bases). CDR1 MNHEY and CDR2 SMNVEV come from the germline V gene (reference sequence). Trimming shortened V by 5 bases and J by 5 bases, and 12 bases separated the two germline ends. This CDR3 is built from 13 residues. The CDR3 sequence is CASSGRTPETQYF. For the CDR3, the DNA is TGTGCCAGCAGTGGGCGGACTCCGGAGACCCAGTACTTC.

In this sample, this clonotype turned up a few times. The V gene is TRBV6-5, the J gene TRBJ2-1; 9 bases agree with TRBD2. V was clipped by 2 bases and J by 2 bases; unmatched bases: 4. Germline loops: CDR1 MNHEY, CDR2 SVGAGI. This CDR3 comprises 16 residues. CDR3 region: CASSYGLAGPYNEQFF. CDR3 nucleotide sequence: TGTGCCAGCAGTTACGGCCTAGCGGGACCCTACAATGAGCAGTTCTTC.

CDR3 amino acids: CASSQWRGETQYF. The CDR3 nucleotides are TGCGCCAGCAGCCAATGGAGAGGGGAGACCCAGTACTTC. The V call is TRBV4-1, the J call TRBJ2-5; D possibly corresponds to TRBD2 (5 bases). The CDR3 extends over 13 amino acids. V lost 2 bases and J lost 5, with 9 bases in between. Germline CDR1 MGHRA, CDR2 YSYEKL.

In this sample, this clonotype turned up many times. The rearrangement joins TRBV2 to TRBJ2-2; maybe TRBD2 (5 bases). V shed 2 bases and J shed 4 bases, with 14 bases lying between them. The germline V gene encodes CDR1 SNHLY and CDR2 FYNNEI. This CDR3 comprises 16 residues. The CDR3 nucleotides are TGTGCCAGCAGTGAACAACCCGGGATCCGCACCGGGGAGCTGTTTTTT. Its translation is CASSEQPGIRTGELFF.

This clonotype has a count of ten or more. The genes are TRBV2 and TRBJ2-3, with TRBD2 identical over 9 bases. In germline, CDR1 is SNHLY, CDR2 FYNNEI. V trimming: 2 bases; J trimming: 4 bases; junction bases outside the gene matches: 7. This CDR3 contains 16 residues. CDR3: CASSELGGRAADTQYF. The CDR3 DNA sequence: TGTGCCAGCAGTGAATTGGGCGGGAGGGCCGCAGATACGCAGTATTTT.

The rearrangement links TRBV9 to TRBJ1-1; D is ambiguous. Germline V lookup: CDR1 SGDLS, CDR2 YYNGEE. CDR3 length: 16 residues. V lost 0 bases, J lost 3 bases, and 15 bases lay in between. This CDR3 reads CASSVAGATRDTEAFF. The CDR3, as DNA: TGTGCCAGCAGCGTAGCGGGAGCAACACGGGACACTGAAGCTTTCTTT.

This clonotype was found many times. The chain carries TRBV5-1 and TRBJ2-3, with 12 bases identical to TRBD2. CDR3 length: 17 amino acids. V was pared by 1 base and J by 4 bases, with 7 bases of the junction left unmatched. The germline gives CDR1 SGHRS, CDR2 YFSETQ. This CDR3 reads CASSLWLAGGEPDTQYF. The CDR3 DNA reads TGCGCCAGCAGCTTGTGGCTAGCGGGAGGGGAGCCAGATACGCAGTATTTT.

About this clonotype: The junction departs from the called germline gene at one end, perhaps through a read error. This chain links TRBV7-8 with TRBJ2-3; possible D gene TRBD2, 6 bases. The CDR3 spans 16 residues. Germline CDR1 and CDR2: SGHVS and FQNEAQ. The DNA of the CDR3 is TGTGCCAGCAGCTTAGTCGGCGGGACGTCCACAGATAGGCAGTATTTT. Amino acids: CASSLVGGTSTDRQYF.

This clonotype was counted ten times or more. This chain links TRBV28 with TRBJ1-2; 11 nucleotides align to TRBD1. The CDR3 length is 13 residues. With 10 bases clipped from V and 5 bases from J, the junction kept 6 bases outside the gene matches. Germline V gene data show CDR1 as MDHEN and CDR2 as SYDVKM. This CDR3 reads CATRDRGLYGYTF. The CDR3, as DNA: TGTGCCACTCGGGACAGGGGGTTGTATGGCTACACCTTC.

This chain joins TRBV5-6 and TRBJ2-1; 10 bases fit TRBD2. V was clipped by 1 base and J by 8 bases; unmatched bases: 12. Per germline, CDR1 SGHDT and CDR2 YYEEEE. The CDR3 consists of 17 residues. As DNA, the CDR3 is TGTGCCAGCAGCTTGTTGTCTAGCGGGAGTTTTGTATATGAGCAGTTCTTC. This gives the protein CASSLLSSGSFVYEQFF.

The V call is TRBV5-8, the J call TRBJ2-2; D remains unclear. The V end was cut by 0 bases, the J end by 4 bases, with 16 bases between. CDR1 and CDR2 from the germline V gene are SGHTS and YDEGEE. The CDR3 extends over 17 amino acids. The CDR3 loop reads CASSLAAVKGGTGELFF. The CDR3 DNA is TGTGCCAGCAGCTTGGCGGCCGTGAAGGGCGGCACCGGGGAGCTGTTTTTT.

This clonotype was detected only a few times. This rearrangement joins TRBV28 to TRBJ2-7, with 10 nucleotides matching TRBD1. The CDR3 spans 16 residues. The germline V gene encodes CDR1 MDHEN and CDR2 SYDVKM. V gave up 5 bases and J gave up 7 bases; unmatched junction bases: 14. The CDR3 protein is CASSLPGQGTDGEQYF. The CDR3 bases are TGTGCCAGCAGTCTCCCGGGACAGGGGACAGATGGGGAGCAGTACTTC.

This clonotype came up many times. The chain recombines TRBV11-2 with TRBJ2-3, with D perhaps TRBD1 (5 bases). Between the trimmed V and J ends, which lost 4 bases and 1 base, there was a span of 12 bases. Germline assignment: CDR1 SGHAT and CDR2 FQNNGV. This CDR3 region has 15 residues. The CDR3 DNA reads as TGTGCCAGCAGCTCAGCGACGACAGGCACAGATACGCAGTATTTT. Protein product: CASSSATTGTDTQYF.

There are many counts of this clonotype. The rearrangement uses TRBV6-2 or TRBV6-3 and TRBJ2-5; 8 bases map to TRBD1. Looked up from germline, CDR1 is MNHEY and CDR2 is SVGEGT. Germline trimming cut 2 bases from V and 5 bases from J; bases unmatched to any gene: 4. The CDR3 extends over 14 amino acids. The CDR3 bases are TGTGCCAGCAGTTACAACGGACAGGGTGAGACCCAGTACTTC. Translating it yields CASSYNGQGETQYF.

This sequence joins TRBV6-2 or TRBV6-3 and TRBJ2-1, with 8 nucleotides matching TRBD2. Germline values: CDR1 MNHEY, CDR2 SVGEGT. Trimming cost V 0 bases and J 2 bases; bases outside gene matches: 6. The CDR3 has 17 residues. The CDR3 sequence is CASSYSPVAGTYNEQFF. In nucleotides, the CDR3 is TGTGCCAGCAGTTACTCCCCTGTAGCGGGGACCTACAATGAGCAGTTCTTC.